This entry lists 5 T cell receptor beta chains sequenced from one sample in a study of control samples from healthy donors and cancer patients. Only in-frame clones appear in the TCRdb table, and some are missing; sequencing was by immunoSEQ multiplex PCR. The sample holds around 84,000 clones, roughly nine tenths seen once. Sequencing input: blood. Every receptor here comes from a man aged 25-45 years in good health.

The chain joins TRBV10-3 to TRBJ1-4; TRBD1 is a possible D gene (6 bases). This CDR3 spans 15 amino acids. Between the trimmed V and J ends, which lost 8 bases and 10 bases, there was a span of 23 bases. CDR1 and CDR2 (germline): ENHRY, SYGVKD. Here the CDR3 DNA reads TGTGCCATCGGAAGAACCGCAGGGGACAAGGGAAAACTGTTTTTT. This codes for CAIGRTAGDKGKLFF.

The chain uses TRBV15 and TRBJ2-7; 11 bases are shared with TRBD2. Germline loops: CDR1 LNHNV, CDR2 YYDKDF (reference sequence). Trimming at V came to 1 base and at J to 2 bases, leaving 10 bases not matched to a gene. The CDR3 runs to 18 residues. The CDR3 DNA follows: TGTGCCACCAGCAGAGGTGGGCTAGCGGGGGGACCAACCTACGAGCAGTACTTC. It yields the protein CATSRGGLAGGPTYEQYF.

This sequence joins TRBV5-1 and TRBJ2-5, with 9 bases that match TRBD2. Germline V lookup: CDR1 SGHRS, CDR2 YFSETQ. Trimming cost V 2 bases and J 2 bases; bases outside gene matches: 7. The CDR3 is 16 amino acids. The CDR3: CASSLRTSAIQETQYF. CDR3 in DNA: TGCGCCAGCAGCTTAAGGACTAGCGCGATTCAAGAGACCCAGTACTTC.

V and J are TRBV24-1 and TRBJ2-2, with D maybe TRBD1 (6 bases). The CDR3 runs to 14 residues. V was cut by 4 bases and J by 5 bases, with 10 bases left in between. CDR1 KGHDR and CDR2 SFDVKD come from the germline V gene. As DNA, the CDR3 is TGTGCCACCAGTGACCCTGGGACAACCGGGGAGCTGTTTTTT. Translation: CATSDPGTTGELFF.

J is TRBJ1-2 and V is TRBV6-5; D gene unclear. This CDR3 contains 13 residues. V lost 6 bases to trimming and J lost 5 bases, with 13 bases between them. The V gene's germline CDR1 is MNHEY and CDR2 SVGAGI. The chain's CDR3 is CASSTGPKYGYTF. Here the CDR3 DNA reads TGTGCCAGCAGCACCGGGCCCAAGTATGGCTACACCTTC.